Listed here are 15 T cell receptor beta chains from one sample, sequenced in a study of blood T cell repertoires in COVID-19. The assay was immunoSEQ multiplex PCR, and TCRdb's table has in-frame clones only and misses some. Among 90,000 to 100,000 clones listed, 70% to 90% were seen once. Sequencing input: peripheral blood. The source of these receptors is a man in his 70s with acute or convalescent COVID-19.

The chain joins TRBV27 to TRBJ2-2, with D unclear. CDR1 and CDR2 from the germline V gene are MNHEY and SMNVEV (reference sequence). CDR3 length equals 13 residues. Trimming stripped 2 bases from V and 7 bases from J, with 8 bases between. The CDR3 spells CASSLRFSGELFF. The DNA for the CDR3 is TGTGCCAGCAGTTTACGTTTTAGCGGGGAGCTGTTTTTT.

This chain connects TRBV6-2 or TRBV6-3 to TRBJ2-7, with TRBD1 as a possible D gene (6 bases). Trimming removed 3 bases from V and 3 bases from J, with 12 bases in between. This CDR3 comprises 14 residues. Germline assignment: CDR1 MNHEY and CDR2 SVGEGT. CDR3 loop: CASSYLRGNYEQYV. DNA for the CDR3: TGTGCCAGCAGTTATTTGAGGGGGAACTACGAGCAGTACGTC.

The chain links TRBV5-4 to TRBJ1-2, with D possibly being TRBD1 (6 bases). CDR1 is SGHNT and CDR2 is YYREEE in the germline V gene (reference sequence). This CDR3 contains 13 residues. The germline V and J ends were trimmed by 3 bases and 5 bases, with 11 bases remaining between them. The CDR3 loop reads CASSSPGAYGYTF. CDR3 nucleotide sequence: TGTGCCAGCAGCTCCCCAGGGGCTTATGGCTACACCTTC.

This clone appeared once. This chain's CDR3 is CASSPRLAGGRDTQYF. The CDR3 DNA is TGTGCCAGCAGCCCAAGACTAGCGGGGGGGCGGGATACGCAGTATTTT. The V and J genes are TRBV9 and TRBJ2-3; 14 positions agree with TRBD2. CDR3 length: 16 residues. V was clipped by 4 bases and J by 6 bases; unmatched bases: 7. Germline-derived CDR1 and CDR2 are SGDLS and YYNGEE.

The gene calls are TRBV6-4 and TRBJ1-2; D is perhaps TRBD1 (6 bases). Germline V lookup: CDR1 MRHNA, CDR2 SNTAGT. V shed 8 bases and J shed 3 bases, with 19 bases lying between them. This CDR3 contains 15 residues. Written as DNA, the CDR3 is TGTGCCAGCTCTCGGACAGCGGAGGACTACTATGGCTACACCTTC. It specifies CASSRTAEDYYGYTF.

As DNA, the CDR3 is TGCGCCAGCAGCTCCAGGCAGGAGACCCAGTACTTC. Its translation is CASSSRQETQYF. V gene TRBV5-1 combines with J gene TRBJ2-5; D ambiguous. The germline V and J ends were trimmed by 3 bases and 5 bases, with 8 bases remaining between them. The CDR3 is 12 amino acids. In germline, CDR1 is SGHRS, CDR2 YFSETQ.

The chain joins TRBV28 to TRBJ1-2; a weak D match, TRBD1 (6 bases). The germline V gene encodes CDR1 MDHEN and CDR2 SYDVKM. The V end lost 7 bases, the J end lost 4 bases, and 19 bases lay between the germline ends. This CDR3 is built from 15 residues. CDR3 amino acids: CASTAPGGPVYGYTF. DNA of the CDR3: TGTGCCAGCACGGCCCCCGGGGGGCCGGTCTATGGCTACACCTTC.

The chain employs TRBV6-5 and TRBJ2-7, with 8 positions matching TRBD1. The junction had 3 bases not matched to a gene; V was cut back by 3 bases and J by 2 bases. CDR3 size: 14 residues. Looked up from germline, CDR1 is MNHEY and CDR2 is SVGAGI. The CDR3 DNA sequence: TGTGCCAGCAGTTATTCCAGGGGGCCCTACGAGCAGTACTTC. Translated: CASSYSRGPYEQYF.

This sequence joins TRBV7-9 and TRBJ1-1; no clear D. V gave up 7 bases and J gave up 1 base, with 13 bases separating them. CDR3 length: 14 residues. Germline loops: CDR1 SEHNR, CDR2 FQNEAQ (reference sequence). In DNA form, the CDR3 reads TGTGCCAGCATTGAGGGAAGTGGGAACACTGAAGCTTTCTTT. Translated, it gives CASIEGSGNTEAFF. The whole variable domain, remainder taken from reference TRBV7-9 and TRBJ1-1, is DTGVSQNPRHKITKRGQNVTFRCDPISEHNRLYWYRQTLGQGPEFLTYFQNEAQLEKSRLLSDRFSAERPKGSFSTLEIQRTEQGDSAMYLCASIEGSGNTEAFFGQGTRLTVV.

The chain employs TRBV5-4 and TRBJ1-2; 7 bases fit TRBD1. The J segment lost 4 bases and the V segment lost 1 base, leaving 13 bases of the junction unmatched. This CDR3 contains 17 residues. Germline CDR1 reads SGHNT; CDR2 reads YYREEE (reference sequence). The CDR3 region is CASSLLGGGMVGYGYTF. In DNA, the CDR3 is TGTGCCAGCAGCTTGCTAGGGGGCGGAATGGTGGGCTATGGCTACACCTTC.

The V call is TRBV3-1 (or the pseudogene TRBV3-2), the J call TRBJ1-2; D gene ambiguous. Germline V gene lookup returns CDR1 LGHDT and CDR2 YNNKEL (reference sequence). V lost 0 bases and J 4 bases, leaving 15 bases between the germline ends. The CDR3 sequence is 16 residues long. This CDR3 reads CASSQENPREVYGYTF. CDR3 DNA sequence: TGTGCCAGCAGCCAAGAAAATCCGAGGGAGGTCTATGGCTACACCTTC.

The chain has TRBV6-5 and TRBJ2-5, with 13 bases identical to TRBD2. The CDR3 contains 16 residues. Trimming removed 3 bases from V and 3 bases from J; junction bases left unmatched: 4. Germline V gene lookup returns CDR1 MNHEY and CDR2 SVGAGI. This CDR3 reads CASSYRTSGGKETQYF. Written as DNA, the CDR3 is TGTGCCAGCAGTTATCGGACTAGCGGGGGTAAAGAGACCCAGTACTTC.

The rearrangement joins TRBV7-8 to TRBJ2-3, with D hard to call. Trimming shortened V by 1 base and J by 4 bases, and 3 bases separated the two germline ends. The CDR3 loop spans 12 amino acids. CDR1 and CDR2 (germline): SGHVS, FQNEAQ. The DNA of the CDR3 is TGTGCCAGCAGCTTAGTATCAGATACGCAGTATTTT. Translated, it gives CASSLVSDTQYF.

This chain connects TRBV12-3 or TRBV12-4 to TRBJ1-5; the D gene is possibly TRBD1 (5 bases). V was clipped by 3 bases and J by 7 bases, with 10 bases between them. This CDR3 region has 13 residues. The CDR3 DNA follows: TGTGCCAGCAGTTTCGGGGGAGGACAGCCCCAGCATTTT. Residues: CASSFGGGQPQHF.

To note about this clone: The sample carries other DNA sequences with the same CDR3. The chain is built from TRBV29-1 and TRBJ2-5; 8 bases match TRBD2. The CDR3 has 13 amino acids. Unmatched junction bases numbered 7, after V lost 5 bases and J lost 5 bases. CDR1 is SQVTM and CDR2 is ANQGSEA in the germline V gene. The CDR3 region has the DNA TGCAGCGTTCCTCGGGGGGGCCTGGAGACCCAGTACTTC. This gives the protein CSVPRGGLETQYF.